This T cell receptor beta chain was sequenced in a study of T-cell reconstitution after alpha-beta-depleted transplantation in children. Germline values: CDR1 DFQATT, CDR2 SNEGSKA (reference sequence). V shed 2 bases, J shed 1 base, and the junction held 9 bases outside the gene matches. The CDR3 consists of 16 residues. This clonotype was picked up a small number of times. A library of TCRbeta sequences, prepared with unique molecular identifiers, was generated. TCRdb independently ran MiXCR on the PCR reads; one entry per CDR3 protein. The repertoire holds more than 550,000 distinct CDR3 sequences, with over 9.5% as singletons.

This chain uses TRBV20-1 with TRBJ2-5; 8 bases fit TRBD2. This receptor was identified in a human donor who donated a stem cell graft to a child with acute myeloid leukemia. Sample: PBMCs from the stem cell graft donor, taken from the stem cell graft. CDR3 DNA sequence: TGCAGTGCTAGAAAAAGCGCGGGAGGAGGCCAAGAGACCCAGTACTTC. Amino acid sequence: CSARKSAGGGQETQYF.